This TCR beta chain was sequenced for a study of OX40 agonist ivuxolimab in advanced cancers. Autoimmune disease history or systemic immunosuppression disqualified patients. With baseline, cycle 4 day 1, and cycle 7 day 1 as timepoints, blood was sampled. Profiling relied on immunoSEQ multiplex PCR, and the TCRdb table lists in-frame clones only, not all of them. The sample has about 100,000 clones, under 95% seen once; the top ten hold about 0.49%. Per germline, CDR1 SGDLS and CDR2 YYNGEE. V dropped 0 bases and J dropped 4 bases, with 13 bases sitting between them. CDR3 length: 15 residues. The sample here was CD4+ or CD8+ T cells sorted from blood, taken in a trial of the OX40 agonist ivuxolimab. The J gene is TRBJ1-2, the V gene TRBV9; D is perhaps TRBD1 (6 bases). This sequence originates from an adult with an advanced solid tumor such as melanoma, head and neck, liver or kidney cancer. CDR3 in DNA: TGTGCCAGCAGCGTAGAGCCGGGGGCAGGCTATGGCTACACCTTC. Its protein product is CASSVEPGAGYGYTF. The variable domain in full, completed from reference TRBV9 and TRBJ1-2, reads DSGVTQTPKHLITATGQRVTLRCSPRSGDLSVYWYQQSLDQGLQFLIQYYNGEERAKGNILERFSAQQFPDLHSELNLSSLELGDSALYFCASSVEPGAGYGYTFGSGTRLTVV.